The clone carrying this T cell receptor (beta chain) has just a few counts. The target antigen is unknown. This record comes from a study of T cell repertoires in cytomegalovirus infection. Background on the study: Recently identified HLA-C-restricted CMV epitopes were used, and well-studied HLA-B-restricted CMV epitopes were used as well.

The V end lost 9 bases, the J end lost 5 bases, and 13 bases lay between the germline ends. This CDR3 contains 12 residues. TCRdb used MiXCR to reprocess the reads, holding one entry per CDR3 protein. The sample includes around 100,000 distinct CDR3 sequences, more than 30% of them seen just once. General study results and limits: Accumulated public TCR beta family frequency recognized individuals carrying CMV together with the relevant HLA. HLA-C-restricted, CMV-specific TCR beta clonotypes were dominant ex vivo.

This material consisted of CD8+ T cells from cultured PBMCs, taken from culture after CMV antigen stimulation. J is TRBJ1-1 and V is TRBV12-3 or TRBV12-4; weak D call: TRBD1 (6 bases). The receptor was isolated from a human donor in good health (CMV status not recorded). Some clones in this sample may be carry-over from other donors' samples. The CDR3 protein is CASMTGRTEAFF. The DNA for the CDR3 is TGTGCCAGTATGACAGGTCGGACTGAAGCTTTCTTT.